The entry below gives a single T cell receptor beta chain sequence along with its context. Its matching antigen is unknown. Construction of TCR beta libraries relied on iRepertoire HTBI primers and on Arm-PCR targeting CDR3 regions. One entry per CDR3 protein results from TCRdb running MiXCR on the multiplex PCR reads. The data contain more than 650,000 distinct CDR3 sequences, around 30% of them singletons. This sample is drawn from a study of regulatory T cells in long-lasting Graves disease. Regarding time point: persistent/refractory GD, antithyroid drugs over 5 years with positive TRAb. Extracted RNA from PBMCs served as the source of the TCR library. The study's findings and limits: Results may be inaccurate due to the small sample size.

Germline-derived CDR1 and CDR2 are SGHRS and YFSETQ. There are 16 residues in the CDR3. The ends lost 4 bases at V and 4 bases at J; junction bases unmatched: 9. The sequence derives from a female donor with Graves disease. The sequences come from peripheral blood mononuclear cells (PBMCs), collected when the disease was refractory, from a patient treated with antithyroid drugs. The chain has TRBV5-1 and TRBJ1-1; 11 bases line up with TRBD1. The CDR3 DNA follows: TGCGCCAGCAGCAGTTCCGTCGGGACAGGGGGCACTGAAGCTTTCTTT. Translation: CASSSSVGTGGTEAFF.